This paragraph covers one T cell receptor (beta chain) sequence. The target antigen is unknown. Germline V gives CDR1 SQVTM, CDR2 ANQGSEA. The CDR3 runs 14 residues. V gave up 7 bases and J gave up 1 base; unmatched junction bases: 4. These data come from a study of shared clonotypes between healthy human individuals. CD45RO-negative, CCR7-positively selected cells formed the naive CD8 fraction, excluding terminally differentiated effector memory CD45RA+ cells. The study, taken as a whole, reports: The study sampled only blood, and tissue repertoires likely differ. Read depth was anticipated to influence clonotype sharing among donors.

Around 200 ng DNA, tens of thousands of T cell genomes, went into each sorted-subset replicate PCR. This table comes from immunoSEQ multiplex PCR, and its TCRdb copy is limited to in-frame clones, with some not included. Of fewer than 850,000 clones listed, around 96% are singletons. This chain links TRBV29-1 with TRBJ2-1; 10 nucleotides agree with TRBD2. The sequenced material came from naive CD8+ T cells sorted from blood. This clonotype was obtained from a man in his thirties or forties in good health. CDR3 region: CSAPAGGSYNEQFF. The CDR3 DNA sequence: TGCAGCGCACCAGCGGGAGGGTCCTACAATGAGCAGTTCTTC.